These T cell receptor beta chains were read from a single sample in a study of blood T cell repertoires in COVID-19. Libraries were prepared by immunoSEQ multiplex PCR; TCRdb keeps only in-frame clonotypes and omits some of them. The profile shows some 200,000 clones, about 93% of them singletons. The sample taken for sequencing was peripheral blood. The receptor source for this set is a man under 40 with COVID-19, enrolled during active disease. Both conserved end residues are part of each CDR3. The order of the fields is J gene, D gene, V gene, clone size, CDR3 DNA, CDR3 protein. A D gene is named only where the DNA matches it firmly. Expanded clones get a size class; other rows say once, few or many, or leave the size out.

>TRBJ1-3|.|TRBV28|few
TGTGCCAGCAACCCCGGGTTTGAGACAGGCTCTGGAAACACCATATATTTT
CASNPGFETGSGNTIYF
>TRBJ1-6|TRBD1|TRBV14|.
TGTGCCAGCAGCCGGCAGGGGGAATCACCCCTCCACTTT
CASSRQGESPLHF
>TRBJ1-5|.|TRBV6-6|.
TGTGCCAGCAGTAACACCCAAATTTCCCAGCATTTT
CASSNTQISQHF
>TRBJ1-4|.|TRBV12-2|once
TGTGCAAGTCGCCCGACCGGGACAGGGGGCGGGGAAGAAAAACTGTTTTTT
CASRPTGTGGGEEKLFF
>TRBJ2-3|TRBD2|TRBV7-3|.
TGTGCCAGCAGCTTTCGGACTAGCGGGGGCCCCACAGATACGCAGTATTTT
CASSFRTSGGPTDTQYF
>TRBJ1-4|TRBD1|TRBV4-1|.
TGCGCCAGCAGCCAACATTCTCCGGGACAGAGTAATGAAAAACTGTTTTTT
CASSQHSPGQSNEKLFF
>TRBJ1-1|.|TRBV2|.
TGTGCCAGCTCGCAAGGGGGGGGAACTGAAGCTTTCTTT
CASSQGGGTEAFF
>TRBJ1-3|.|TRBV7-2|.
TGTGCCAGCAGCTGGGCGGACAGTAGCTCTGGAAACACCATATATTTT
CASSWADSSSGNTIYF
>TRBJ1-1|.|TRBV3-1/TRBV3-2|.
TGTGCCAGCAGCCGTGGCAGGGAAAGGACTGAAGCTTTCTTT
CASSRGRERTEAFF
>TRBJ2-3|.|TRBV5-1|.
TGCGCCAGCAGCTTAAGGTCTGGTCAGGGGATTAAGACAGATACGCAGTATTTT
CASSLRSGQGIKTDTQYF
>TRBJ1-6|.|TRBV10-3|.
TGTGCCATCAGGAGGACAGAAGGGAAGTCACCCCTCCACTTT
CAIRRTEGKSPLHF
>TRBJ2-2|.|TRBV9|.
TGTGCCAGCAGCGTAGGGTTAGACAGGTCCTCCGGGGAGCTGTTTTTT
CASSVGLDRSSGELFF
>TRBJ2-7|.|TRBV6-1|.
TGTGCCAGCAGTGAGACAGACTACGAGCAGTACTTC
CASSETDYEQYF
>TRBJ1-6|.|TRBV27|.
TGTGCCAGCAGTTTCGACAGTGTTGATGGATCCTATAATTCACCCCTCCACTTT
CASSFDSVDGSYNSPLHF
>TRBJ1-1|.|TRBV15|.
TGTGCCACCAGCAGAGTGAGGACTGAAGCTTTCTTT
CATSRVRTEAFF
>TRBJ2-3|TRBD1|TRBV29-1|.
TGCAGCGCGGGACAGTACACCACAGATACGCAGTATTTT
CSAGQYTTDTQYF
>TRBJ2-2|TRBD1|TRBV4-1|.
TGCGCCAGCAGCCAATTGGACAGGGACGCCGGGGAGCTGTTTTTT
CASSQLDRDAGELFF
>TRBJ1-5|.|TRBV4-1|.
TGCGCCAGCAGCCTAACCGGGGGGCTAATAGAAAATCAGCCCCAGCATTTT
CASSLTGGLIENQPQHF